Presented here are 4 T cell receptor beta chains from one specimen sequenced in a study of shared clonotypes between healthy human individuals. Naive CD8 cells, CD45RO-negative and positively selected for CCR7, excluded terminally differentiated effector memory CD45RA+ cells. Sequencing was performed with immunoSEQ multiplex PCR; in TCRdb, only in-frame clones are kept and a portion is missing. Of approximately 600,000 clones listed, 85% to 95% were seen once; the top ten hold 0.095% to 0.14%. Sequenced input: naive CD8+ T cells sorted from blood. The receptors were sampled from a woman between 25 and 40 years old in good health.

DNA of the CDR3: TGCGCCAGCAGCGTTGGGTGGGGCACTGAAGCTTTCTTT. Its translation: CASSVGWGTEAFF. V and J are TRBV10-2 and TRBJ1-1; D is unclear. Between the trimmed V and J ends, which lost 6 bases and 4 bases, there was a span of 12 bases. This CDR3 comprises 13 residues. In germline, CDR1 is WSHSY, CDR2 SAAADI.

The chain couples TRBV7-3 to TRBJ2-7; D gene ambiguous. The V end was cut by 4 bases, the J end by 3 bases, with 1 base between. The germline gives CDR1 SGHTA, CDR2 FQGTGA. There are 10 residues in the CDR3. The CDR3: CASSCYEQYF. The CDR3 DNA follows: TGTGCCAGCAGCTGCTACGAGCAGTACTTC.

The rearrangement uses TRBV2 and TRBJ2-7; D assignment may be TRBD1 or TRBD2 (5 bases each). Trimming cost V 7 bases and J 6 bases, with 19 bases left between them. The CDR3 extends over 14 amino acids. Germline CDR1 is SNHLY and CDR2 is FYNNEI. The CDR3 bases are TGTGCCAGCACCGAAGGGGAAGGGAGAGGCGAGCAGTACTTC. This sequence encodes CASTEGEGRGEQYF.

This chain links TRBV27 with TRBJ1-1; perhaps TRBD1 as D (6 bases). Germline V CDR1 and CDR2: MNHEY, SMNVEV (reference sequence). The ends were cut back, 3 bases at V and 9 bases at J, with 8 bases in the middle. This CDR3 is built from 11 residues. CDR3 in DNA: TGTGCCAGCAGTTTTGGGGGGCAAGCTTTCTTT. Translated, it gives CASSFGGQAFF.